These T cell receptor beta chains were read from a single sample in a study of metastatic and nonmetastatic thyroid tumors. TCRdb reanalyzed the PCR reads with MiXCR. The sample contains some 14,000 clones, over 25% of which appear only once. Specimen: tumor tissue. The receptor source for this set is a male donor with papillary thyroid cancer or a benign thyroid nodule (not recorded which). Some clones in this sample may be carry-over from other donors' samples. The CDR3 runs from the conserved cysteine through the conserved F or W. The D gene is left open where the match is weak. Expanded clones get a size class; other rows say once, few or many, or leave the size out.

J: TRBJ1-3; D: .; size: many; V: TRBV5-4; DNA: TGTGCCAGCAGCTTGGCAGCTGCTGGAAACACCATATATTTT; CDR3: CASSLAAAGNTIYF
J: TRBJ2-7; D: .; size: few; V: TRBV28; DNA: TGTGCCAGCAGTCGTCCGGCCGTTGGGCAGTACTTC; CDR3: CASSRPAVGQYF
J: TRBJ2-1; D: .; size: many; V: TRBV5-1; DNA: TGCGCCAGCAACTGGGGGGGGGCCGCATACAATGAGCAGTTCTTC; CDR3: CASNWGGAAYNEQFF
J: TRBJ1-5; D: .; size: .; V: TRBV7-2; DNA: TGTGCCAGCAGCTTAGCTGGGGGTCAGCCCCAGCATTTT; CDR3: CASSLAGGQPQHF
J: TRBJ1-6; D: TRBD1; size: .; V: TRBV6-5; DNA: TGTGCCAGCAGTTACCGGGGACAGTATAATTCACCCCTCCACTTT; CDR3: CASSYRGQYNSPLHF
J: TRBJ2-7; D: TRBD1; size: .; V: TRBV2; DNA: TGTGCCAGCAGGTCCGGACAGGGGTGTGACGAGCAGTACTTC; CDR3: CASRSGQGCDEQYF
J: TRBJ2-2; D: TRBD1; size: many; V: TRBV7-3; DNA: TGTGCCAGCAGCTACGACAGGGACAACACCGGGGAGCTGTTTTTT; CDR3: CASSYDRDNTGELFF
J: TRBJ1-3; D: TRBD1; size: medium-sized; V: TRBV6-1; DNA: TGTGCCAGCAGTGCACGGACAGGGGGATCAGGAAACACCATATATTTT; CDR3: CASSARTGGSGNTIYF
J: TRBJ2-5; D: .; size: few; V: TRBV6-2/TRBV6-3; DNA: TGTGCCAGCAGTTACTCGGTCGGGAAAGAGACCCAGTACTTC; CDR3: CASSYSVGKETQYF
J: TRBJ2-3; D: .; size: .; V: TRBV20-1; DNA: TGCAGTGCTAGAGATAGGTCGCGCACAGATACACAGTATTTT; CDR3: CSARDRSRTDTQYF
J: TRBJ2-5; D: TRBD2; size: .; V: TRBV3-1; DNA: TGTGCCAGCAGCCAAGATAGCGGGGGACAAGAGACCCAGTACTTC; CDR3: CASSQDSGGQETQYF
J: TRBJ2-2; D: .; size: once; V: TRBV7-6; DNA: TGTGCCAGCAGCTTAGGTTGGGGCAGGAACACCGGGGAGCTGTTTTTT; CDR3: CASSLGWGRNTGELFF